This T cell receptor (beta chain) was captured in a study of cytomegalovirus exposure and HLA in healthy donors. This clone was seen more than once but under ten times. The antigen remains undetermined. With 2 bases removed from V and 2 bases from J, the gap between germline ends came to 9 bases. Germline V gene sequence: CDR1 MNHEY, CDR2 SMNVEV (reference sequence). The CDR3 sequence is 14 residues long. 60 Vbeta and 13 Jbeta primers were used in PCR. Some clones are missing from TCRdb's copy, which holds only in-frame ones; the method was immunoSEQ multiplex PCR. The data contain some 140,000 clones, roughly 85% of them singletons. Whole-study results and caveats: CMV serostatus stood as the only immune exposure information on hand. In a later analysis, more than 15,000 TCR beta sequences were associated with HLA alleles at 0.05 false discovery rate. From TCR beta sequences, most subjects' HLA-A and HLA-B alleles were reportedly predicted accurately. A later analysis reported that several of the most significant clusters appeared to be linked to common viral pathogens, among them Epstein-Barr virus.

This TCR derives from a man aged 35 to 55 in good health and CMV-seropositive. Material for sequencing was PBMCs. The rearrangement links TRBV27 to TRBJ1-2; D may be TRBD1 (5 bases). This chain's CDR3 is CASSLNRRNYGYTF. The CDR3 DNA sequence: TGTGCCAGCAGTTTAAACAGGCGAAACTATGGCTACACCTTC.